This T cell receptor beta chain was recorded in a study of tumor-infiltrating lymphocytes in primary liver carcinoma (dated by TCRdb to 2016 to 2017). The study in broad terms: Of the five patients, three men and two women aged 30 to 69 years, four had hepatocellular carcinoma and one had combined HCC and intrahepatic cholangiocarcinoma. The tumors of the five patients were staged as T1-T3 N0M0, with maximum diameters ranging from about 4 to 10 cm. For each liver tumor, the study sampled five regions along with adjacent normal tissue and blood, and applied TCRbeta repertoire sequencing, expression microarrays and whole-exome sequencing. A total of approximately 35 specimens from 5 patients underwent TCRbeta repertoire sequencing, comprising some 25 tumor regions, 5 adjacent noncancerous liver tissues and 5 peripheral blood samples. To link TCRbeta repertoire diversity with the local molecular phenotype, the 25 or so tumor region samples were profiled using Agilent mRNA microarrays. Each sample produced about 3.5 to 7.13 million productive TCRbeta reads, and read depth showed no significant difference between tissue types. Repertoires from technical replicates were highly reproducible, with mean shared-clone rates roughly 0.89 and correlation coefficients above 0.95.

Results and caveats for the whole study, not just this receptor: The top 250 clones accounted for a significantly greater share of the repertoire in tumors than in blood (p = 0.039). Only the TCR beta chain was sequenced, which likely underestimates true repertoire diversity because unpaired alpha chains were not captured. Just about 7.5-25% of top clones turned up in all five regions of a tumor, which suggests spatial heterogeneity among tumor-infiltrating T cells. Consistent with antigen-driven expansion, pairs of tumor regions showed higher repertoire overlap (mean approximately 35%) than either tumor-adjacent pairs (about 17%) or tumor-blood pairs (roughly 15%). With just a handful of patients in the study, the authors point out that the findings should be validated in a larger study. Since the samples were bulk and unsorted, there was no way to compare CD4+ and CD8+ T cell repertoires.

The CDR3, cysteine through phenylalanine, is 16 amino acids long. This entry keeps only the CDR3 DNA: 48 bases, framed from base 1. Taken from the germline V gene, the CDR1 and CDR2 loops are SGHAT and FQNNGV. Total RNA and DNA were co-extracted without cell sorting from approximately 20-30 mg of bulk tissue using the AllPrep DNA/RNA mini kit. Between late 2015 and March 2016, roughly five patients in China with histopathologically diagnosed primary liver carcinoma had surgical resection. Patients had chronic HBV infection and were treatment-naive at sampling. Five spatially separated regions were sampled per tumor: superior, inferior, left-lateral and right-lateral poles, plus the tumor centre. Histology showed that every tumor sample contained more than 90% viable tumor cells. Pieces of fresh tumor and adjacent tissue were cut in half, with one half kept in RNAlater at -80 degrees C and the other half sent for histology.

A constant-region primer and ProtoScript II reverse transcriptase were used to reverse-transcribe TCRbeta-specific cDNA from roughly 480 ng total RNA. TCRbeta libraries were built with three nested multiplex PCR rounds, a slightly modified ARM-PCR procedure. Multiplex TRBV1-TRBV30 forward primers and a Cbeta reverse primer were used in the first two PCR rounds, each of which was run for around 10 cycles. Sample barcodes and Illumina adapters were added in a final 25-cycle PCR using Deep VentR polymerase. Amplicons of 200-500 bp were gel-purified with a QIAquick gel extraction kit before sequencing. An Illumina HiSeq 2500 was used to sequence the TCRbeta amplicons, generating 250-bp paired-end reads. The paper's data handling went like this. Quality trimming of reads was performed with Trimmomatic v0.33, and paired reads were merged with FLASH v1.2.11 so that full CDR3 sequences could be recovered. MiGEC v1.2.1b assigned V, D and J germline segments to the rearranged TCRbeta sequences. Clonotype statistics and Shannon-Wiener diversity indices were computed with VDJtools v1.0.0. Except for diversity analysis, only the 250 most abundant clonotypes of each sample were used in subsequent analyses to reduce sampling bias. Starting from the raw public reads, TCRdb applied fastp trimming at Q25, assembled clones with MiXCR and retained in-frame beta chains. Under each unique CDR3 protein, matching rows form one entry showing the most common genes and DNA. Here the V and J calls rest on TCRdb's processing, not on the authors' analysis. This sample is represented by 50,000 to 70,000 distinct CDR3 sequences; about two thirds of them were singletons. Of the sample, approximately 50% is held by the ten largest clones.

As to this clonotype: Its antigen is currently not known. The junction shows a germline mismatch at one end, possibly a read error.

This receptor was taken from a man aged 40-49 years with primary liver carcinoma and hepatitis B virus infection. The rearranged chain carries TRBV11-2 and TRBJ1-4; the D gene is unclear. What was sequenced was liver tumor tissue from sampling region 2. The cell subset or site label on this specimen signifies: tumor region T2, inferior pole. The CDR3 protein sequence reads: CASSTTSGGTNEKLLF. The bases are TGTGCCAGCAGCACGACGTCAGGTGGAACAAATGAAAAACTGCTTTTT.